The present entry profiles one T cell receptor (beta chain) with its context. The CDR3 loop spans 12 amino acids. V lost 5 bases, J lost 7 bases, and 11 bases lay in between. Germline V gene sequence: CDR1 MDHEN, CDR2 SYDVKM. Caucasian adults living in Nashville, Tennessee, provided all samples. The data stem from a study of shared clonotypes between healthy human individuals. PCR replicates performed on unsorted PBMC used about 300 ng DNA, around 28,000 T cell genomes. Using immunoSEQ multiplex PCR, the repertoire was profiled, and TCRdb retains in-frame clones only, with some absent. The sample holds some 450,000 clones, roughly 80% seen once.

This clonotype was obtained from a woman between 40 and 55 years old in good health. Some clones in this sample may be carry-over from other donors' samples. The chain joins TRBV28 to TRBJ1-2; the D gene is possibly TRBD1 (6 bases). Sequenced: PBMCs. The chain's CDR3 is CASSQQGGGYTF. The CDR3 DNA sequence: TGTGCCAGCAGTCAACAGGGTGGTGGCTACACCTTC.